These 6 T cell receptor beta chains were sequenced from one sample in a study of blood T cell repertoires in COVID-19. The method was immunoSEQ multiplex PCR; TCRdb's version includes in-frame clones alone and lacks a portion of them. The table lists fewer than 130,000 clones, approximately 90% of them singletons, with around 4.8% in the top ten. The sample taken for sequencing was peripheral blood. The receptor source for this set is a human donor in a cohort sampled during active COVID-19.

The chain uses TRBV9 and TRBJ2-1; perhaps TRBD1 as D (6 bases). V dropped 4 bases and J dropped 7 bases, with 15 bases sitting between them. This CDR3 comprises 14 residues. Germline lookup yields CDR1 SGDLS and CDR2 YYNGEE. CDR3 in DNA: TGTGCCAGCAGCCCGACAGGTGTGAGGAATGAGCAGTTCTTC. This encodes CASSPTGVRNEQFF.

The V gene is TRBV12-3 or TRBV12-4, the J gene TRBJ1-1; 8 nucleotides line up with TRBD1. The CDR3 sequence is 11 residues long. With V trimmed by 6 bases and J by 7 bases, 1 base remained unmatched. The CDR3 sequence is CASRGQGEAFF. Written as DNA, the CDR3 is TGTGCCAGCAGAGGACAGGGTGAAGCTTTCTTT.

CDR3 DNA sequence: TGTGCCAGCAGTGAATCGCCCGGGGACAGGGGCTTCTATGGCTACACCTTC. Its protein product is CASSESPGDRGFYGYTF. V is TRBV25-1 and J is TRBJ1-2, with TRBD1 matching 10 bases. The CDR3 contains 17 residues. Germline V gives CDR1 MGHDK, CDR2 SYGVNS. V lost 1 base to trimming and J lost 4 bases; unmatched junction nucleotides: 9.

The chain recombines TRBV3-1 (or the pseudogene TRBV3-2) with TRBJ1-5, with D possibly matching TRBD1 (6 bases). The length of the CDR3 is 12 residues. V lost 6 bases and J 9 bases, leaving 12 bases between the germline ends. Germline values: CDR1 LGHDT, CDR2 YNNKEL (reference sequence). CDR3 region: CASSPSTGPQHF. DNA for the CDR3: TGTGCCAGCAGTCCCTCGACAGGGCCCCAGCATTTT.

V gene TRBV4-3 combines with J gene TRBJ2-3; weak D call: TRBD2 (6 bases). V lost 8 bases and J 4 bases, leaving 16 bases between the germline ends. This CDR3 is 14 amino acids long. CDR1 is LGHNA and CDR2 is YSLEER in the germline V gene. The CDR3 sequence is CASGGVGDSDTQYF. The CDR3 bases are TGCGCCAGCGGAGGGGTAGGTGACTCAGATACGCAGTATTTT.

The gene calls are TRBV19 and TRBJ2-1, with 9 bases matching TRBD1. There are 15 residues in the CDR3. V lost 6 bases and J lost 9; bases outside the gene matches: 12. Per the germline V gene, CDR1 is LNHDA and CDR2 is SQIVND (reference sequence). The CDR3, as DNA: TGTGCCAGTAGACTCCCGGGACAGGGAGGGATTGAGCAGTTCTTC. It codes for CASRLPGQGGIEQFF.